This record covers a single T cell receptor beta chain. No antigen is known for it. The PCR employed 60 Vbeta primers together with 13 Jbeta primers. Measured with immunoSEQ multiplex PCR; TCRdb has only the in-frame clones, and not every one. This sample carries some 130,000 clones, 80% of them seen once, and the ten largest clones take over 2.5%. There are 16 residues in the CDR3. Germline V gene sequence: CDR1 MDHEN, CDR2 SYDVKM. The V and J ends lost 1 base and 0 bases respectively, with 10 bases between them. This sample was included in a study of cytomegalovirus exposure and HLA in healthy donors. Study-level background: Earlier sequencing of about 179 million T cells yielded 90 million to 140 million unique TCR beta sequences. Counted in an early data release were 85 million or so unique TCRs from HLA-typed donors. General study points: It was reported in a later analysis that an Asian-associated ancestry cluster showed fewer N-insertions than the roughly 670-donor mean.

The V and J genes are TRBV28 and TRBJ2-1, with D tentatively TRBD1 (6 bases). Source material: PBMCs. This sequence originates from a male donor in good health and CMV-seronegative. The CDR3 loop is CASSLSTGGSYNEQFF. For the CDR3, the DNA is TGTGCCAGCAGTTTATCGACAGGAGGCTCCTACAATGAGCAGTTCTTC. Combining the CDR3 with reference TRBV28 and TRBJ2-1 gives the whole variable domain DVKVTQSSRYLVKRTGEKVFLECVQDMDHENMFWYRQDPGLGLRLIYFSYDVKMKEKGDIPEGYSVSREKKERFSLILESASTNQTSMYLCASSLSTGGSYNEQFFGPGTRLTVL.